A single sample is the source of the 25 T cell receptor beta chains below, sequenced in a study of blood T cells in healthy people across ages (dated by TCRdb to 2013 to 2016). To prepare the library, 5' RACE was applied. The sequencer was an Illumina HiSeq 2500. A second roughly 7 to 12 cycle PCR used a sample-barcoded 5' primer and a J-beta primer mix. TCRdb cleaned the public reads at Q25 with fastp, built clones with MiXCR and kept in-frame beta chains. Every distinct CDR3 protein forms one entry, paired with its most common genes and DNA. The sample table lists some 1.4 million distinct CDR3 sequences, 42% of them with a count of one. The leading ten clones occupy 7% to 9.5% of the sample. Sequencing was done on a sample of blood. These receptors were taken from a woman between 18 and 29 years old in good health.

The table lists this clonotype with a few counts. This chain uses TRBV6-1 with TRBJ2-1; the match to TRBD1 covers 7 bases. Trimming removed 7 bases from V and 4 bases from J; junction bases left unmatched: 7. The CDR3 runs 14 residues. In germline, CDR1 is MNHNS, CDR2 SASEGT. CDR3 protein: CASTLGQTYNEQFF. The CDR3 DNA reads TGTGCCAGCACGTTGGGACAGACATACAATGAGCAGTTCTTC.

The rearrangement links TRBV4-2 to TRBJ2-1; the D gene is possibly TRBD2 (5 bases). The CDR3 contains 18 residues. The V and J ends lost 1 base and 0 bases respectively, with 16 bases between them. The germline V gene encodes CDR1 LGHNA and CDR2 YNFKEQ. CDR3 loop: CASSQAHLAQSSYNEQFF. The CDR3 bases are TGTGCCAGCAGCCAAGCACACCTAGCACAGAGCTCCTACAATGAGCAGTTCTTC.

The chain is built from TRBV6-2 or TRBV6-3 and TRBJ2-2; D is possibly TRBD1 (5 bases). Germline V CDR1 and CDR2: MNHEY, SVGEGT. CDR3 size: 15 residues. The ends were cut back, 7 bases at V and 7 bases at J, with 19 bases in the middle. Here the CDR3 reads CASTPLDLQDGELFF. The CDR3 nucleotides are TGTGCCAGCACTCCCCTTGACCTACAGGACGGGGAGCTGTTTTTT.

Only a few counts were recorded for this clonotype. The V gene is TRBV7-9, the J gene TRBJ1-4; TRBD1 is a possible D gene (6 bases). Looked up from germline, CDR1 is SEHNR and CDR2 is FQNEAQ (reference sequence). With 9 bases removed from V and 0 bases from J, the gap between germline ends came to 14 bases. This CDR3 has 15 residues. CDR3 DNA: TGTGCCAGTACTAAGGGGGGCTCAACTAATGAAAAACTGTTTTTT. Its protein product is CASTKGGSTNEKLFF.

This clonotype was found a few times. The chain joins TRBV20-1 to TRBJ2-7; 8 bases agree with TRBD1. V was pared by 5 bases and J by 3 bases, with 9 bases of the junction left unmatched. Per the germline V gene, CDR1 is DFQATT and CDR2 is SNEGSKA (reference sequence). The CDR3 totals 14 residues. CDR3 bases: TGCAGTGCTCAATCCGGGACAGGCAACTACGAGCAGTACTTC. It yields the protein CSAQSGTGNYEQYF.

This chain uses TRBV5-1 with TRBJ2-1, with TRBD1 matching over 9 bases. Germline V gene sequence: CDR1 SGHRS, CDR2 YFSETQ. The CDR3 sequence is 16 residues long. V dropped 4 bases and J dropped 2; count of bases not matched to a gene: 7. CDR3: CASSSGQGQTYNEQFF. The CDR3 nucleotides read TGCGCCAGCAGCAGCGGACAGGGGCAGACCTACAATGAGCAGTTCTTC.

This clonotype was seen more than once but under ten times. The gene calls are TRBV20-1 and TRBJ2-1; 8 bases match TRBD2. The CDR3 length is 14 residues. J lost 4 bases, V lost 1 base, and 3 bases had no gene match. Per the germline V gene, CDR1 is DFQATT and CDR2 is SNEGSKA (reference sequence). Here the CDR3 reads CSARVSSGYNEQFF. CDR3 nucleotide sequence: TGCAGTGCTAGAGTTTCTAGCGGGTACAATGAGCAGTTCTTC.

The chain combines TRBV27 with TRBJ2-1; 9 bases match TRBD1. With V trimmed by 5 bases and J by 8 bases, 13 bases remained unmatched. Germline assignment: CDR1 MNHEY and CDR2 SMNVEV (reference sequence). This CDR3 spans 16 amino acids. CDR3 sequence: CASSPQPGQGAHEQFF. CDR3 DNA: TGTGCCAGCAGTCCCCAACCGGGACAGGGCGCCCATGAGCAGTTCTTC.

In this sample, this clonotype turned up a few times. The chain links TRBV20-1 to TRBJ2-3; 10 bases map to TRBD2. V shed 1 base and J 3 bases; nucleotides not matched to a gene: 13. CDR1 and CDR2 from the germline V gene are DFQATT and SNEGSKA (reference sequence). This CDR3 is built from 18 residues. CDR3 nucleotides: TGCAGTGCTAGAGGAGGGTTCTCTAGCGGGAGTCGGACAGATACGCAGTATTTT. Translation gives CSARGGFSSGSRTDTQYF.

This clonotype occurred a few times. V gene TRBV5-1 combines with J gene TRBJ1-2, with 7 positions matching TRBD1. The CDR3 length is 14 residues. The germline V gene encodes CDR1 SGHRS and CDR2 YFSETQ. Losses at the gene ends were 7 bases for V and 13 bases for J; bases not matched to a gene: 19. The CDR3 bases are TGCGCCAGCGCGTTCGTCGGACAGGACTCGAACTTCACCTTC. Amino acids: CASAFVGQDSNFTF.

This rearrangement joins TRBV18 to TRBJ2-3; 10 bases agree with TRBD1. The CDR3 covers 16 residues. In germline, CDR1 is KGHSH, CDR2 LQKENI. Trimming took 5 bases from V and 1 from J; bases not matched to a gene: 6. The CDR3 DNA is TGTGCCAGCTCATCTGGGACAGGGGCTCGCACAGATACGCAGTATTTT. The encoded protein is CASSSGTGARTDTQYF. The entire variable domain, with the rest obtained from reference TRBV18 and TRBJ2-3, is as follows: NAGVMQNPRHLVRRRGQEARLRCSPMKGHSHVYWYRQLPEEGLKFMVYLQKENIIDESGMPKERFSAEFPKEGPSILRIQQVVRGDSAAYFCASSSGTGARTDTQYFGPGTRLTVL.

The table lists this clonotype with many counts. The rearrangement joins TRBV28 to TRBJ2-7; perhaps TRBD1 as D (6 bases). This CDR3 spans 13 amino acids. V was clipped by 4 bases and J by 3 bases, with 10 bases between them. Germline-derived CDR1 and CDR2 are MDHEN and SYDVKM. CDR3 DNA: TGTGCCAGCAGTTACAGGGCCTTCTACGAGCAGTACTTC. Translated, it gives CASSYRAFYEQYF.

The J gene is TRBJ2-1, the V gene TRBV7-2; TRBD2 matches 11 bases. CDR1 is SGHTA and CDR2 is FQGNSA in the germline V gene. This CDR3 comprises 17 residues. Trimming cost V 5 bases and J 12 bases; bases outside gene matches: 18. As DNA, the CDR3 is TGTGCCAGCAGCCCACGACTAGCGGGATCATCTTTGAGGGGGCAGTTCTTC. Its protein product is CASSPRLAGSSLRGQFF.

This chain links TRBV24-1 with TRBJ1-2; D unresolved. Germline CDR1 KGHDR, CDR2 SFDVKD. V lost 0 bases to trimming and J lost 8 bases, with 3 bases between them. The CDR3 extends over 11 amino acids. CDR3 in amino acids: CATSDLWGYTF. CDR3 bases: TGTGCCACCAGTGATTTGTGGGGCTACACCTTC.

V usage is TRBV27 and J usage is TRBJ2-1; the match to TRBD2 covers 8 bases. CDR1 is MNHEY, CDR2 SMNVEV, per germline (reference sequence). This CDR3 is built from 17 residues. Trimming cost V 0 bases and J 2 bases; bases outside gene matches: 6. This CDR3 is CASSLSPGLVAYNEQFF. The CDR3 nucleotides are TGTGCCAGCAGTTTATCACCGGGACTAGTAGCCTACAATGAGCAGTTCTTC.

The chain carries TRBV6-6 and TRBJ1-2; the D gene is possibly TRBD1 (6 bases). The CDR3 is made up of 17 amino acids. Germline V CDR1 and CDR2: MNHNY, SVGAGI (reference sequence). V lost 4 bases, J lost 2 bases, and 20 bases lay in between. As DNA, the CDR3 is TGTGCCAGCAGTTCGTCCATTAAAGCAGGGGCAAACTATGGCTACACCTTC. It encodes CASSSSIKAGANYGYTF.

The chain recombines TRBV27 with TRBJ1-1; 7 nucleotides align to TRBD1. Germline-derived CDR1 and CDR2 are MNHEY and SMNVEV (reference sequence). The trim removed 5 bases at V and 11 bases at J, leaving 23 bases unmatched. This CDR3 spans 17 amino acids. The CDR3, as DNA: TGTGCCAGCAGTGACAGGGTCAGAACTTCAGGAGGTAATCACGCTTTCTTT. Translated, it gives CASSDRVRTSGGNHAFF.

The chain couples TRBV9 to TRBJ1-2, with 9 bases identical to TRBD1. The CDR3 has 15 residues. Losses at the gene ends were 3 bases for V and 3 bases for J; bases not matched to a gene: 6. Per the germline V gene, CDR1 is SGDLS and CDR2 is YYNGEE. The CDR3 DNA follows: TGTGCCAGCAGCGAGGAGACAGGGGGAGACTATGGCTACACCTTC. It translates to CASSEETGGDYGYTF.

CDR3 nucleotides: TGCAGTGCTAGAGTGGGATCCGTGAACACTGAAGCTTTCTTT. As protein: CSARVGSVNTEAFF. This chain uses TRBV20-1 with TRBJ1-1; unclear D gene. Germline CDR1 is DFQATT and CDR2 is SNEGSKA (reference sequence). The CDR3 runs to 14 residues. Trimming stripped 1 base from V and 0 bases from J, with 9 bases between.

The chain recombines TRBV9 with TRBJ2-1, with 7 bases that match TRBD1. The V segment lost 4 bases and the J segment 15 bases; nucleotides outside the gene matches: 13. Germline loops: CDR1 SGDLS, CDR2 YYNGEE. The length of the CDR3 is 13 residues. DNA of the CDR3: TGTGCCAGCAGCCCACAGGGGTGGCAGGATCCGTTCTTC. Residues: CASSPQGWQDPFF. The full variable domain, in which reference TRBV9 and TRBJ2-1 provide the parts outside the CDR3, is DSGVTQTPKHLITATGQRVTLRCSPRSGDLSVYWYQQSLDQGLQFLIQYYNGEERAKGNILERFSAQQFPDLHSELNLSSLELGDSALYFCASSPQGWQDPFFGPGTRLTVL.

This rearrangement joins TRBV27 to TRBJ2-1, with a weak D call TRBD1 (6 bases). The CDR3 is made up of 16 amino acids. Germline-derived CDR1 and CDR2 are MNHEY and SMNVEV (reference sequence). V was cut by 5 bases and J by 7 bases, with 21 bases left in between. For the CDR3, the DNA is TGTGCCAGCAGTACGCACAGGGTAGCCGCAAAGAATGAGCAGTTCTTC. This sequence encodes CASSTHRVAAKNEQFF.

The chain is built from TRBV27 and TRBJ1-1; D is uncertain. The CDR3 is 13 amino acids. Deletions cut 5 bases from V and 5 bases from J, with 12 bases between. The germline CDR1 and CDR2 sequences are MNHEY and SMNVEV (reference sequence). In DNA form, the CDR3 reads TGTGCCAGCAGTGGGTCGTCGTATACTGAAGCTTTCTTT. Its translation: CASSGSSYTEAFF.

V gene TRBV9 combines with J gene TRBJ2-6; a possible D gene is TRBD1 (6 bases). V shed 4 bases and J shed 0 bases, with 11 bases lying between them. CDR1 and CDR2 from the germline V gene are SGDLS and YYNGEE. The CDR3 spans 16 residues. The CDR3 DNA reads TGTGCCAGCAGCCCGACAGGCGTCTCTGGGGCCAACGTCCTGACTTTC. Amino acids: CASSPTGVSGANVLTF.

This clonotype was counted a few times. The chain uses TRBV12-3 or TRBV12-4 and TRBJ1-1; D is unclear. The CDR3 length is 14 residues. Trimming took 4 bases from V and 1 from J, leaving 10 bases between them. The CDR3 protein is CASSSKPWNTEAFF. The CDR3 DNA reads as TGTGCCAGCAGTTCTAAACCTTGGAACACTGAAGCTTTCTTT.

J is TRBJ2-4 and V is TRBV9, with 7 nucleotides matching TRBD1. Germline V gives CDR1 SGDLS, CDR2 YYNGEE. This CDR3 is built from 12 residues. Unmatched junction bases numbered 5, after V lost 3 bases and J lost 11 bases. CDR3 residues: CASSDGTAVQYF. DNA for the CDR3: TGTGCCAGCAGCGACGGGACAGCGGTTCAGTACTTC.